The rows below give T cell receptor beta chains drawn from one sample of a study of neurological immune-mediated disorders. A single record per CDR3 protein comes from TCRdb applying MiXCR to the 5' RACE reads. The table includes around 53,000 distinct CDR3 sequences, more than 7% detected once. The sequencing input was PBMCs. These receptors all come from a woman between 40 and 55 years old in good health. CDR3s include the opening cysteine and the closing phenylalanine or tryptophan. D genes are given only for firm matches. Clone size is shown for a subset of rows, as once, few, many or a class of expanded clone.

d_gene: NA
j_gene: TRBJ2-3
v_gene: TRBV29-1
abundance: many
CDR3aa: CSALTDTQYF
CDR3nt: TGCAGCGCCCTCACAGATACGCAGTATTTT

d_gene: TRBD1
j_gene: TRBJ1-1
v_gene: TRBV18
abundance: many
CDR3aa: CASSGTENTEAFF
CDR3nt: TGTGCCAGCTCGGGGACAGAGAACACTGAAGCTTTCTTT

d_gene: TRBD2
j_gene: TRBJ2-7
v_gene: TRBV25-1
abundance: many
CDR3aa: CASSSERDRSYEQYF
CDR3nt: TGTGCCAGCAGTTCTGAGCGGGATCGGTCTTACGAGCAGTACTTC

d_gene: NA
j_gene: TRBJ2-5
v_gene: TRBV7-2
abundance: medium-sized
CDR3aa: CASSLTTQETQYF
CDR3nt: TGTGCCAGCAGCCTGACTACCCAAGAGACCCAGTACTTC

d_gene: NA
j_gene: TRBJ2-2
v_gene: TRBV29-1
abundance: many
CDR3aa: CSVDDTANTGELFF
CDR3nt: TGCAGCGTAGACGACACCGCGAACACCGGGGAGCTGTTTTTT

d_gene: NA
j_gene: TRBJ1-2
v_gene: TRBV12-3/TRBV12-4
abundance: many
CDR3aa: CASSPYRVSNYGYTF
CDR3nt: TGTGCCAGCAGTCCGTACAGGGTTTCTAACTATGGCTACACCTTC

d_gene: NA
j_gene: TRBJ2-2
v_gene: TRBV12-3/TRBV12-4
abundance: medium-sized
CDR3aa: CALPPHLTGTAGELFF
CDR3nt: TGTGCCTTACCTCCACACTTAACCGGGACGGCCGGGGAGCTGTTTTTT

d_gene: NA
j_gene: TRBJ2-3
v_gene: TRBV20-1
abundance: many
CDR3aa: CSARDPGQFSQYF
CDR3nt: TGCAGTGCTAGAGATCCCGGGCAGTTCTCGCAGTATTTT

d_gene: NA
j_gene: TRBJ2-5
v_gene: TRBV20-1
abundance: many
CDR3aa: CSARGGSETQYF
CDR3nt: TGCAGTGCTAGGGGTGGATCGGAGACCCAGTACTTC

d_gene: NA
j_gene: TRBJ2-2
v_gene: TRBV7-8
abundance: NA
CDR3aa: CAIKGQKLITGELFF
CDR3nt: TGTGCAATTAAAGGACAGAAGCTGATCACCGGGGAGCTGTTTTTT

d_gene: NA
j_gene: TRBJ1-1
v_gene: TRBV3-1
abundance: few
CDR3aa: CASSPDMDTEAFF
CDR3nt: TGTGCCAGCAGCCCCGACATGGACACTGAAGCTTTCTTT

d_gene: NA
j_gene: TRBJ2-4
v_gene: TRBV18
abundance: NA
CDR3aa: CASSPLEGSGAKNIQYF
CDR3nt: TGTGCCAGCTCACCACTGGAGGGGTCAGGGGCCAAAAACATTCAGTACTTC

d_gene: NA
j_gene: TRBJ1-5
v_gene: TRBV24-1
abundance: NA
CDR3aa: CATTLFQEGGFRQPQHF
CDR3nt: TGTGCCACCACTCTCTTCCAGGAGGGGGGCTTTCGGCAGCCCCAGCATTTT

d_gene: TRBD2
j_gene: TRBJ2-2
v_gene: TRBV10-3
abundance: many
CDR3aa: CAISELGLTNTGELFF
CDR3nt: TGTGCCATCAGTGAGTTGGGACTAACGAACACCGGGGAGCTGTTTTTT

d_gene: TRBD1
j_gene: TRBJ1-3
v_gene: TRBV6-5
abundance: many
CDR3aa: CASSYWGTGGGNTIYF
CDR3nt: TGTGCCAGCAGTTACTGGGGAACAGGGGGCGGAAACACCATATATTTT

d_gene: NA
j_gene: TRBJ1-5
v_gene: TRBV6-2/TRBV6-3
abundance: NA
CDR3aa: CASSYTAKSNQPQHF
CDR3nt: TGTGCCAGCAGTTACACCGCGAAAAGCAATCAGCCCCAGCATTTT

d_gene: NA
j_gene: TRBJ1-2
v_gene: TRBV5-5
abundance: many
CDR3aa: CASSPLAVRGYTF
CDR3nt: TGTGCCAGCAGCCCTCTCGCAGTTAGGGGCTACACCTTC

d_gene: TRBD1
j_gene: TRBJ2-4
v_gene: TRBV2
abundance: NA
CDR3aa: CASSEGQEVDIQYF
CDR3nt: TGTGCCAGCAGTGAGGGACAGGAGGTGGACATTCAGTACTTC

d_gene: NA
j_gene: TRBJ2-3
v_gene: TRBV7-2
abundance: many
CDR3aa: CASSLGWAGSTDTQYF
CDR3nt: TGTGCCAGCAGCTTAGGCTGGGCGGGAAGCACAGATACGCAGTATTTT

d_gene: NA
j_gene: TRBJ2-3
v_gene: TRBV24-1
abundance: many
CDR3aa: CATSDLADTDTQYF
CDR3nt: TGTGCCACCAGTGATTTGGCAGACACAGATACGCAGTATTTT

d_gene: NA
j_gene: TRBJ2-3
v_gene: TRBV6-4
abundance: many
CDR3aa: CASSDTRADTQYF
CDR3nt: TGTGCCAGCAGTGATACTAGAGCGGATACGCAGTATTTT

d_gene: TRBD2
j_gene: TRBJ2-4
v_gene: TRBV25-1
abundance: many
CDR3aa: CASSGGGAKNIQYF
CDR3nt: TGTGCCAGCAGTGGGGGAGGGGCCAAAAACATTCAGTACTTC

d_gene: TRBD1
j_gene: TRBJ1-5
v_gene: TRBV6-2/TRBV6-3
abundance: many
CDR3aa: CASSYSGRGNQPQHF
CDR3nt: TGTGCCAGCAGTTACTCCGGCAGGGGGAATCAGCCCCAGCATTTT

d_gene: TRBD1
j_gene: TRBJ2-5
v_gene: TRBV18
abundance: many
CDR3aa: CASSRSGQQETQYF
CDR3nt: TGTGCCAGCTCACGATCGGGACAGCAAGAGACCCAGTACTTC

d_gene: NA
j_gene: TRBJ1-2
v_gene: TRBV29-1
abundance: many
CDR3aa: CSVDNWDASGEIGLGGYTF
CDR3nt: TGCAGCGTTGATAATTGGGACGCCTCGGGGGAAATCGGACTTGGTGGCTACACCTTC

d_gene: NA
j_gene: TRBJ2-2
v_gene: TRBV6-5
abundance: many
CDR3aa: CASSYDTGELFF
CDR3nt: TGTGCCAGCAGTTACGACACCGGGGAGCTGTTTTTT

d_gene: TRBD2
j_gene: TRBJ2-2
v_gene: TRBV5-1
abundance: many
CDR3aa: CASSLYLASGNTGELFF
CDR3nt: TGCGCCAGCAGCTTATATTTGGCTAGCGGGAACACCGGGGAGCTGTTTTTT

d_gene: NA
j_gene: TRBJ2-1
v_gene: TRBV12-3/TRBV12-4
abundance: many
CDR3aa: CASREGSSEQFF
CDR3nt: TGTGCCAGCCGCGAGGGGTCCAGTGAGCAGTTCTTC

d_gene: NA
j_gene: TRBJ2-7
v_gene: TRBV7-2
abundance: many
CDR3aa: CASSLARQYYYEQYF
CDR3nt: TGTGCCAGCAGCTTAGCCAGGCAATATTACTACGAGCAGTACTTC

d_gene: TRBD2
j_gene: TRBJ2-1
v_gene: TRBV7-2
abundance: many
CDR3aa: CASSLGLAGVNEQFF
CDR3nt: TGTGCCAGCAGCTTGGGACTAGCGGGGGTCAATGAGCAGTTCTTC

d_gene: NA
j_gene: TRBJ1-5
v_gene: TRBV5-1
abundance: many
CDR3aa: CASSTGLEGNQPQHF
CDR3nt: TGCGCCAGCAGCACGGGCCTCGAGGGCAATCAGCCCCAGCATTTT

d_gene: NA
j_gene: TRBJ2-1
v_gene: TRBV27
abundance: many
CDR3aa: CASSLSSVGNEQFF
CDR3nt: TGTGCCAGCAGTTTATCAAGCGTAGGCAATGAGCAGTTCTTC

d_gene: TRBD1
j_gene: TRBJ1-6
v_gene: TRBV3-1
abundance: NA
CDR3aa: CAISQGQRGSSYNSPLHF
CDR3nt: TGTGCCATCAGCCAGGGACAGAGAGGGAGCTCCTATAATTCACCCCTCCACTTT

d_gene: TRBD2
j_gene: TRBJ2-1
v_gene: TRBV9
abundance: many
CDR3aa: CASSTSGSTNEQFF
CDR3nt: TGTGCCAGCAGTACCAGCGGGAGCACCAATGAGCAGTTCTTC

d_gene: NA
j_gene: TRBJ1-1
v_gene: TRBV7-3
abundance: many
CDR3aa: CASSLIGINDGTEAFF
CDR3nt: TGTGCCAGCAGCTTAATAGGTATCAATGATGGGACTGAAGCTTTCTTT

d_gene: TRBD2
j_gene: TRBJ2-7
v_gene: TRBV4-2
abundance: once
CDR3aa: CASSQDRGLAGVMGEQYF
CDR3nt: TGTGCCAGCAGCCAAGATCGGGGACTAGCGGGAGTAATGGGGGAGCAGTACTTC

d_gene: TRBD1
j_gene: TRBJ1-2
v_gene: TRBV29-1
abundance: many
CDR3aa: CSVFGRVPGQGILYGYTF
CDR3nt: TGCAGCGTGTTTGGCCGTGTTCCGGGACAGGGAATTCTCTATGGCTACACCTTC

d_gene: NA
j_gene: TRBJ2-3
v_gene: TRBV6-5
abundance: many
CDR3aa: CASSYSAGYTDTQYF
CDR3nt: TGTGCCAGCAGTTACTCGGCGGGGTACACAGATACGCAGTATTTT

d_gene: NA
j_gene: TRBJ2-7
v_gene: TRBV6-5
abundance: many
CDR3aa: CASSYSMDRRYEQYF
CDR3nt: TGTGCCAGCAGTTACTCTATGGACAGACGTTACGAGCAGTACTTC

d_gene: NA
j_gene: TRBJ2-7
v_gene: TRBV12-5
abundance: many
CDR3aa: CASGISSDEQYF
CDR3nt: TGTGCTAGTGGTATCTCCTCAGACGAGCAGTACTTC

d_gene: NA
j_gene: TRBJ2-2
v_gene: TRBV24-1
abundance: many
CDR3aa: CATSSNRNPPGELFF
CDR3nt: TGTGCCACCAGTAGTAACAGGAACCCCCCCGGGGAGCTGTTTTTT

d_gene: NA
j_gene: TRBJ2-1
v_gene: TRBV29-1
abundance: NA
CDR3aa: CGCGRNEQFF
CDR3nt: TGCGGATGCGGCAGGAATGAGCAGTTCTTC

d_gene: TRBD1
j_gene: TRBJ1-1
v_gene: TRBV18
abundance: many
CDR3aa: CASSPPGSTGVAFF
CDR3nt: TGTGCCAGCTCACCACCGGGGTCCACAGGGGTTGCTTTCTTT

d_gene: NA
j_gene: TRBJ1-2
v_gene: TRBV20-1
abundance: many
CDR3aa: CSARGRVLLYGYTF
CDR3nt: TGCAGTGCTAGAGGCCGAGTACTGCTATATGGCTACACCTTC

d_gene: NA
j_gene: TRBJ2-7
v_gene: TRBV27
abundance: many
CDR3aa: CASSPDANSYEQYF
CDR3nt: TGTGCCAGCAGTCCGGACGCAAACTCCTACGAGCAGTACTTC

d_gene: NA
j_gene: TRBJ2-2
v_gene: TRBV3-1
abundance: NA
CDR3aa: CASSRWTTNTGELFF
CDR3nt: TGTGCCAGCAGCCGGTGGACTACGAACACCGGGGAGCTGTTTTTT

d_gene: TRBD1
j_gene: TRBJ2-7
v_gene: TRBV6-6
abundance: many
CDR3aa: CASNAQGASYEQYF
CDR3nt: TGTGCCAGCAACGCACAGGGGGCCTCCTACGAGCAGTACTTC

d_gene: NA
j_gene: TRBJ2-6
v_gene: TRBV6-5
abundance: many
CDR3aa: CASRRDSRTGANVLTF
CDR3nt: TGTGCCAGCAGGCGGGACAGCCGAACGGGGGCCAACGTCCTGACTTTC

d_gene: NA
j_gene: TRBJ2-1
v_gene: TRBV10-3
abundance: many
CDR3aa: CAISEGGSSYNEQFF
CDR3nt: TGTGCCATCAGTGAGGGGGGAAGCTCCTACAATGAGCAGTTCTTC

d_gene: NA
j_gene: TRBJ1-5
v_gene: TRBV30
abundance: many
CDR3aa: CAWSVESLGPQHF
CDR3nt: TGTGCCTGGAGTGTGGAAAGTCTTGGGCCCCAGCATTTT

d_gene: NA
j_gene: TRBJ2-2
v_gene: TRBV12-3/TRBV12-4
abundance: many
CDR3aa: CASSRDLGELFF
CDR3nt: TGTGCCAGCAGTCGGGACCTCGGGGAGCTGTTTTTT

d_gene: TRBD2
j_gene: TRBJ2-1
v_gene: TRBV29-1
abundance: medium-sized
CDR3aa: CSVEAPRGGKFYEQFF
CDR3nt: TGCAGCGTTGAAGCTCCGCGGGGGGGCAAATTTTATGAGCAGTTCTTC

d_gene: NA
j_gene: TRBJ2-1
v_gene: TRBV29-1
abundance: many
CDR3aa: CSVKWGAGEQFF
CDR3nt: TGCAGCGTTAAGTGGGGGGCGGGTGAGCAGTTCTTC

d_gene: NA
j_gene: TRBJ2-3
v_gene: TRBV4-2
abundance: many
CDR3aa: CASSQDILGSTDTQYF
CDR3nt: TGTGCCAGCAGCCAAGATATCCTGGGAAGCACAGATACGCAGTATTTT